The text below deals with one T cell receptor beta chain. This sample was included in a study of beta chain features in type 1 diabetes. Background on the study: The patients were much like the healthy donors in age, gender and cell yields.

This CDR3 spans 16 amino acids. The germline V and J ends were trimmed by 2 bases and 2 bases, with 15 bases remaining between them. The germline V gene encodes CDR1 SGHTA and CDR2 FQGNSA. cDNA synthesis used the whole RNA isolate, giving expressed TCRB sequences. Profiled with immunoSEQ multiplex PCR; TCRdb holds only in-frame clones, not every one. The sample lists under 800,000 clones; around a sixth were seen once. The clonotype was recovered from a young man in good health. The material sequenced was naive CD4+ T cells from blood. The chain is built from TRBV7-2 and TRBJ2-5; tentative D call: TRBD1 (6 bases). The CDR3 loop reads CASSLPGQKIQETQYF. The CDR3 nucleotides read TGTGCCAGCAGCTTACCCGGACAGAAAATTCAAGAGACCCAGTACTTC.